The 30 T cell receptor beta chains below all came from one sample that was sequenced in a study of beta chain features in type 1 diabetes. Study findings and constraints: Among all four CD4+ subsets, Type 1 diabetes patients had TCRB CDR3s that were moderately but significantly shorter.

Reverse transcribing all isolated RNA meant expressed TCRB transcripts were sequenced. TCRdb's table, derived via immunoSEQ multiplex PCR, lists solely in-frame clones and lacks some. Here the sample spans 150,000 to 190,000 clones, 10% being singletons. Their target antigens are unknown. Sequencing was performed on central memory CD4+ T cells from blood. These receptors were taken from a man in his thirties or forties with type 1 diabetes.

The chain couples TRBV2 to TRBJ2-5, with a weak D call TRBD1 (5 bases). This CDR3 contains 13 residues. Germline-derived CDR1 and CDR2 are SNHLY and FYNNEI. Trimming cost V 4 bases and J 4 bases, with 10 bases left between them. CDR3 DNA sequence: TGTGCCAGCAGTGGACAGTCACCAGAGACCCAGTACTTC. Protein sequence: CASSGQSPETQYF.

Only a few counts were recorded for this clone. The chain links TRBV7-2 to TRBJ1-2, with D perhaps TRBD1 (5 bases). V dropped 2 bases and J dropped 6 bases, with 13 bases sitting between them. This CDR3 has 14 residues. Germline CDR1 SGHTA, CDR2 FQGNSA. CDR3 sequence: CASSLIKGQHGYTF. CDR3 nucleotide sequence: TGTGCCAGCAGCTTAATCAAGGGGCAACATGGCTACACCTTC.

This clone has a handful of counts. V gene TRBV9 combines with J gene TRBJ2-3; 9 bases fit TRBD2. CDR1 and CDR2 from the germline V gene are SGDLS and YYNGEE. This CDR3 spans 18 amino acids. The V segment lost 0 bases and the J segment 4 bases; nucleotides outside the gene matches: 12. The CDR3 DNA sequence: TGTGCCAGCAGCGTAGATGGCGGGAGGGCCGTGGGCGCAGATACGCAGTATTTT. Amino acid sequence: CASSVDGGRAVGADTQYF.

V is TRBV18 and J is TRBJ1-2; D not certain. Germline V CDR1 and CDR2: KGHSH, LQKENI. The ends were cut back, 3 bases at V and 0 bases at J, with 11 bases in the middle. The CDR3 length is 15 residues. The CDR3 protein is CASSPDGGANYGYTF. The CDR3 bases are TGTGCCAGCTCACCGGATGGCGGAGCTAACTATGGCTACACCTTC.

The J gene is TRBJ1-2, the V gene TRBV7-3; TRBD1 matches at 8 bases. Germline trimming cut 5 bases from V and 6 bases from J; bases unmatched to any gene: 5. The V gene's germline CDR1 is SGHTA and CDR2 FQGTGA. This CDR3 region has 13 residues. CDR3 residues: CASSGVQGDGYTF. The CDR3 DNA reads as TGTGCCAGCAGCGGCGTACAGGGGGATGGCTACACCTTC.

Ten or more counts support this clone. The gene calls are TRBV4-3 and TRBJ2-1; 11 bases are shared with TRBD2. Germline assignment: CDR1 LGHNA and CDR2 YSLEER. The CDR3 is made up of 14 amino acids. V trimming: 1 base; J trimming: 12 bases; junction bases outside the gene matches: 5. The CDR3 coding sequence is TGCGCCAGCAGCCAAGGTCTAGCGGGAGGTGGGCAGTTCTTC. It is translated as CASSQGLAGGGQFF.

This clone has a handful of counts. The J gene is TRBJ2-3, the V gene TRBV15; TRBD2 matches 7 bases. The CDR3 sequence is 14 residues long. V lost 8 bases and J lost 10; bases outside the gene matches: 15. The V gene's germline CDR1 is LNHNV and CDR2 YYDKDF (reference sequence). DNA of the CDR3: TGTGCCACCCGGGGGGACGGGCTGGGTGGGGCGCAGTATTTT. Protein: CATRGDGLGGAQYF.

This clone came up a few times. The rearrangement joins TRBV19 to TRBJ2-1, with 9 bases aligning to TRBD1. CDR1 and CDR2 (germline): LNHDA, SQIVND (reference sequence). The CDR3 totals 14 residues. The V segment lost 3 bases and the J segment 6 bases; nucleotides outside the gene matches: 3. The CDR3 spells CASSIQTGGNEQFF. CDR3 sequence (DNA): TGTGCCAGTAGTATTCAGACAGGGGGCAATGAGCAGTTCTTC.

The CDR3 spells CSFAAGAPETQYF. For the CDR3, the DNA is TGCAGCTTTGCTGCGGGAGCACCAGAGACCCAGTACTTC. This chain connects TRBV29-1 to TRBJ2-5, with TRBD2 identical over 7 bases. This CDR3 is built from 13 residues. V shed 8 bases, J shed 4 bases, and the junction held 10 bases outside the gene matches. Per the germline V gene, CDR1 is SQVTM and CDR2 is ANQGSEA.

This clone has just a few counts. The chain uses TRBV7-8 and TRBJ2-7; TRBD2 might be the D (6 bases). Germline V CDR1 and CDR2: SGHVS, FQNEAQ. Trimming shortened V by 4 bases and J by 0 bases, and 16 bases separated the two germline ends. The CDR3 extends over 16 amino acids. The CDR3 loop is CASSSSERISSYEQYF. Here the CDR3 DNA reads TGTGCCAGCAGCTCTAGCGAAAGAATTAGCTCCTACGAGCAGTACTTC.

In its sample, this clone was seen a few times. V gene TRBV6-5 combines with J gene TRBJ1-1; D not certain. V lost 5 bases and J 1 base, leaving 2 bases between the germline ends. There are 11 residues in the CDR3. Germline assignment: CDR1 MNHEY and CDR2 SVGAGI. This CDR3 reads CASSRNTEAFF. CDR3 in DNA: TGTGCCAGCAGTCGGAACACTGAAGCTTTCTTT.

This clone occurred a few times. This chain links TRBV5-1 with TRBJ1-2, with D perhaps matching TRBD1 (6 bases). Trimming pared 1 base from V and 6 bases from J, leaving 10 bases between. CDR3 length equals 13 residues. Germline V gives CDR1 SGHRS, CDR2 YFSETQ. The CDR3 bases are TGCGCCAGCAGCTTGACACAGGGCGATGGCTACACCTTC. Residues: CASSLTQGDGYTF.

This clone was found many times. The V gene is TRBV23-1, the J gene TRBJ1-5; D gene unclear. TRBV23-1 is classed as an ORF, of uncertain function. The CDR3 extends over 13 amino acids. V was cut by 11 bases and J by 5 bases, with 16 bases left in between. Here the CDR3 DNA reads TGCGCCGCCCCCGAAGTTGGGCATCAGCCCCAGCATTTT. This encodes CAAPEVGHQPQHF.

This clone was observed a few times. The rearrangement joins TRBV19 to TRBJ2-1; 10 bases are a match to TRBD2. The CDR3 consists of 15 residues. The V and J ends lost 7 bases and 0 bases, in that order; junction bases with no gene match: 3. Germline CDR1 is LNHDA and CDR2 is SQIVND (reference sequence). The CDR3, as DNA: TGTGCCAGTACCATAGCGGGAGGCTCCTACAATGAGCAGTTCTTC. Amino acid sequence: CASTIAGGSYNEQFF.

The genes are TRBV19 and TRBJ1-4; D not resolved. Trimming took 7 bases from V and 4 from J, leaving 16 bases between them. CDR3 length equals 15 residues. CDR1 LNHDA and CDR2 SQIVND come from the germline V gene (reference sequence). CDR3 amino acids: CASTAGLGVNEKLFF. CDR3 coding DNA: TGTGCCAGTACCGCTGGCCTGGGAGTTAATGAAAAACTGTTTTTT.

This clone was seen a few times. The chain joins TRBV2 to TRBJ2-7; D call uncertain. V shed 7 bases and J shed 1 base, with 8 bases lying between them. Per the germline V gene, CDR1 is SNHLY and CDR2 is FYNNEI. The CDR3 extends over 12 amino acids. The CDR3 protein is CASTPSSYEQYF. DNA of the CDR3: TGTGCCAGCACCCCCTCTTCCTACGAGCAGTACTTC.

This clone appeared a few times. The chain couples TRBV7-2 to TRBJ1-2; D may be TRBD1 (6 bases). This CDR3 is 14 amino acids long. Between the trimmed V and J ends, which lost 4 bases and 2 bases, there was a span of 11 bases. Per the germline V gene, CDR1 is SGHTA and CDR2 is FQGNSA. CDR3 DNA: TGTGCCAGCAGCTCCGGGGGGGCGAACTATGGCTACACCTTC. Residues: CASSSGGANYGYTF.

The chain uses TRBV18 and TRBJ2-5; the match to TRBD2 covers 9 bases. CDR1 and CDR2 from the germline V gene are KGHSH and LQKENI. CDR3 length: 14 amino acids. With 5 bases clipped from V and 4 bases from J, the junction kept 5 bases outside the gene matches. CDR3 amino acids: CASSVAGAGETQYF. CDR3 in DNA: TGTGCCAGCTCAGTAGCGGGAGCGGGAGAGACCCAGTACTTC.

This chain links TRBV5-1 with TRBJ1-5, with D unresolved. The CDR3 spans 15 residues. The V and J ends lost 4 bases and 1 base respectively, with 12 bases between them. Germline values: CDR1 SGHRS, CDR2 YFSETQ. The CDR3 DNA is TGCGCCAGCAGCCCGATCCCGGGGAGCAATCAGCCCCAGCATTTT. The encoded protein is CASSPIPGSNQPQHF.

The chain recombines TRBV7-2 with TRBJ1-2; TRBD1 is a possible D gene (5 bases). The CDR3 spans 15 residues. V lost 5 bases and J 4 bases, leaving 17 bases between the germline ends. The germline V gene encodes CDR1 SGHTA and CDR2 FQGNSA. The DNA for the CDR3 is TGTGCCAGCAGCCCGGTTGGGGGGTATAGCTATGGCTACACCTTC. Translating gives CASSPVGGYSYGYTF.

This sequence joins TRBV5-1 and TRBJ1-2; 7 bases match TRBD1. Germline lookup yields CDR1 SGHRS and CDR2 YFSETQ. Trimming took 3 bases from V and 2 from J; bases not matched to a gene: 7. The length of the CDR3 is 15 residues. The CDR3 nucleotides are TGCGCCAGCAGCTGGCGGGACAGCCAAAACTATGGCTACACCTTC. Amino acids: CASSWRDSQNYGYTF.

V gene TRBV5-1 combines with J gene TRBJ2-7; 10 nucleotides line up with TRBD2. The CDR3 is made up of 14 amino acids. Trimming removed 3 bases from V and 4 bases from J; junction bases left unmatched: 4. The germline CDR1 and CDR2 sequences are SGHRS and YFSETQ. As DNA, the CDR3 is TGCGCCAGCAGCTCAGCGGGAGGGTGGTACGAGCAGTACTTC. Protein: CASSSAGGWYEQYF. The full variable domain, in which reference TRBV5-1 and TRBJ2-7 provide the parts outside the CDR3, is KAGVTQTPRYLIKTRGQQVTLSCSPISGHRSVSWYQQTPGQGLQFLFEYFSETQRNKGNFPGRFSGRQFSNSRSEMNVSTLELGDSALYLCASSSAGGWYEQYFGPGTRLTVT.

The CDR3 nucleotides read TGTGCCAGCAGCTTAGCCGGGACAGGGGAAGCTTTCTTT. Its translation: CASSLAGTGEAFF. The chain carries TRBV7-9 and TRBJ1-1; 9 bases align to TRBD1. From germline, CDR1 is SEHNR and CDR2 FQNEAQ (reference sequence). The CDR3 consists of 13 residues. The junction had 1 base not matched to a gene; V was cut back by 0 bases and J by 8 bases.

There are a few counts of this clone. V and J are TRBV7-9 and TRBJ1-1; D may be TRBD1 (6 bases). Trimming took 0 bases from V and 3 from J, leaving 8 bases between them. Germline loops: CDR1 SEHNR, CDR2 FQNEAQ (reference sequence). The length of the CDR3 is 14 residues. CDR3 protein: CASSLAYRDTEAFF. The DNA of the CDR3 is TGTGCCAGCAGCTTAGCCTACAGGGACACTGAAGCTTTCTTT.

This clone turned up a few times. This rearrangement joins TRBV6-5 to TRBJ2-1; 7 bases map to TRBD2. This CDR3 is built from 12 residues. Trimming took 10 bases from V and 6 from J; bases not matched to a gene: 6. Per germline, CDR1 MNHEY and CDR2 SVGAGI. The CDR3 nucleotides read TGTGCCATCAGCGGCGGGAGCAATGAGCAGTTCTTC. Translation: CAISGGSNEQFF.

The chain joins TRBV5-1 to TRBJ2-2; no clear D gene. Germline V lookup: CDR1 SGHRS, CDR2 YFSETQ. Trimming shortened V by 0 bases and J by 10 bases, and 10 bases separated the two germline ends. This CDR3 comprises 13 residues. This chain's CDR3 is CASSLGDSSELFF. As DNA, the CDR3 is TGCGCCAGCAGCTTGGGCGACTCCTCGGAGCTGTTTTTT.

The chain uses TRBV5-1 and TRBJ1-1; the match to TRBD1 covers 7 bases. Germline CDR1 SGHRS, CDR2 YFSETQ. This CDR3 is 13 amino acids long. The junction had 6 bases not matched to a gene; V was cut back by 3 bases and J by 7 bases. The CDR3 DNA follows: TGCGCCAGCAGCTCTGACAGGGAGGTTGAAGCTTTCTTT. It encodes CASSSDREVEAFF. Full variable domain (outside the CDR3, taken from reference TRBV5-1 and TRBJ1-1): KAGVTQTPRYLIKTRGQQVTLSCSPISGHRSVSWYQQTPGQGLQFLFEYFSETQRNKGNFPGRFSGRQFSNSRSEMNVSTLELGDSALYLCASSSDREVEAFFGQGTRLTVV.

This clone was seen only a few times. This chain uses TRBV27 with TRBJ2-6; D unclear. Trimming removed 5 bases at V and 0 bases at J, with 5 bases between. The CDR3 is 14 amino acids. Germline CDR1 MNHEY, CDR2 SMNVEV (reference sequence). Here the CDR3 DNA reads TGTGCCAGCAGTAGAGGCTCTGGGGCCAACGTCCTGACTTTC. Its protein is CASSRGSGANVLTF.

The V call is TRBV19, the J call TRBJ1-2; possible D gene TRBD1, 5 bases. Germline assignment: CDR1 LNHDA and CDR2 SQIVND (reference sequence). The V and J ends lost 4 bases and 4 bases respectively, with 16 bases between them. The CDR3 consists of 15 residues. CDR3 nucleotide sequence: TGTGCCAGTAGTAAAGGGGTCGGAACCTTCTATGGCTACACCTTC. It encodes CASSKGVGTFYGYTF.

The chain employs TRBV19 and TRBJ2-7; 8 bases match TRBD2. This CDR3 is built from 15 residues. V shed 1 base, J shed 4 bases, and the junction held 6 bases outside the gene matches. From germline, CDR1 is LNHDA and CDR2 SQIVND (reference sequence). The CDR3, as DNA: TGTGCCAGTAGTATAGCCGGCGGGAGGACATACGAGCAGTACTTC. Its translation is CASSIAGGRTYEQYF.